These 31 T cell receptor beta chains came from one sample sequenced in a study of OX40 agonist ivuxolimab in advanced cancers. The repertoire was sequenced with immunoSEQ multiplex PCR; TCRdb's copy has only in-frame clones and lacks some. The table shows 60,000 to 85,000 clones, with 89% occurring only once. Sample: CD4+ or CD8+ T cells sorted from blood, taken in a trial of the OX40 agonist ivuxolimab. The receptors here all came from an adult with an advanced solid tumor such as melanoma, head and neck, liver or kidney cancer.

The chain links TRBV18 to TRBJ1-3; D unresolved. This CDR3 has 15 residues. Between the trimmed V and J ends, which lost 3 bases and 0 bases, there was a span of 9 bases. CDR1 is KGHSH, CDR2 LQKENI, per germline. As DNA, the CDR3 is TGTGCCAGCTCACCTGGCCAGGTCTCTGGAAACACCATATATTTT. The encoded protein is CASSPGQVSGNTIYF.

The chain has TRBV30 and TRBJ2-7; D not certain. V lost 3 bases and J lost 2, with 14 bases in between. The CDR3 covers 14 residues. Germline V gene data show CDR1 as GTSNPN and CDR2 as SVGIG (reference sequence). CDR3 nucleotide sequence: TGTGCCTGGAGCCCGAGAGACTCACCCTACGAGCAGTACTTC. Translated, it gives CAWSPRDSPYEQYF.

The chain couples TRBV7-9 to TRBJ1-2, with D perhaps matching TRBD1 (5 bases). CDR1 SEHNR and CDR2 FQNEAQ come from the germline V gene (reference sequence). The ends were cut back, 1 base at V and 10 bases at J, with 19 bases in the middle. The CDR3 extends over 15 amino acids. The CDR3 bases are TGTGCCAGCAGCTTAGGTTCAGGGTACTATGGCGACTACACCTTC. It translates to CASSLGSGYYGDYTF. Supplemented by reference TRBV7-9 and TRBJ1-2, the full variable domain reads DTGVSQNPRHKITKRGQNVTFRCDPISEHNRLYWYRQTLGQGPEFLTYFQNEAQLEKSRLLSDRFSAERPKGSFSTLEIQRTEQGDSAMYLCASSLGSGYYGDYTFGSGTRLTVV.

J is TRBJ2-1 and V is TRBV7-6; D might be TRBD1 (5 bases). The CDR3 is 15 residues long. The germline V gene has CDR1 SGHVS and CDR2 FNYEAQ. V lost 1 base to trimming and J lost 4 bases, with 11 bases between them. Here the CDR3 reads CASSLVQGTYNEQFF. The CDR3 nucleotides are TGTGCCAGCAGCTTAGTCCAGGGCACATACAATGAGCAGTTCTTC.

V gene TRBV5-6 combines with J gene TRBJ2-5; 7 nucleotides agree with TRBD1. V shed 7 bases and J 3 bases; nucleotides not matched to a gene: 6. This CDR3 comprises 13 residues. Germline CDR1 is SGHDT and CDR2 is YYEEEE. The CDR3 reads CASARQGEETQYF. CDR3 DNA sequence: TGTGCCAGCGCCCGACAGGGTGAAGAGACCCAGTACTTC.

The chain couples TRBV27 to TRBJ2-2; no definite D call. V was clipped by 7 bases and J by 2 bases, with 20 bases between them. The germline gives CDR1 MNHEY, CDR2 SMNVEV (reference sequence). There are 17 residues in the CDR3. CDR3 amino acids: CASTVRVTGSNTGELFF. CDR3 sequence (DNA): TGTGCCAGCACCGTTAGGGTAACCGGGTCCAACACCGGGGAGCTGTTTTTT.

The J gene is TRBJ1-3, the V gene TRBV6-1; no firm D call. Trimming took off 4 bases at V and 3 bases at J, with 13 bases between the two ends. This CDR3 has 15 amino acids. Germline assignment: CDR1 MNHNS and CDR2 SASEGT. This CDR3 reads CASSARGDGGNTIYF. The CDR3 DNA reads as TGTGCCAGCAGTGCCCGCGGGGATGGTGGAAACACCATATATTTT.

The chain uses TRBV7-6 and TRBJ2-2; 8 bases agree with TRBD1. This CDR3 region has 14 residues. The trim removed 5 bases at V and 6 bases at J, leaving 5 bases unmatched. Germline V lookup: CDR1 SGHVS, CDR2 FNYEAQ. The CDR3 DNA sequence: TGTGCCAGCAGCCCAGGGGGCGCATCCGGGGAGCTGTTTTTT. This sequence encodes CASSPGGASGELFF.

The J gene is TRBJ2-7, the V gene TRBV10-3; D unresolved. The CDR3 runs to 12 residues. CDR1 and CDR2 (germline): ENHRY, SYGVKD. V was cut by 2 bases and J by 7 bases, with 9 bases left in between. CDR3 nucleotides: TGTGCCATCAGTGAGCGGGTTCGGGAGCAGTACTTC. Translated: CAISERVREQYF.

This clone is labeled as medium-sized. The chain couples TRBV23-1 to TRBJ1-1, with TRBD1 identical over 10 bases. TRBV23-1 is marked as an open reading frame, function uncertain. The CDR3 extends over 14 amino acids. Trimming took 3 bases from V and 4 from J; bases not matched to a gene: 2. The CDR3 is CASSQRTGGTEAFF. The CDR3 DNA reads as TGCGCCAGCAGTCAGAGGACAGGGGGCACTGAAGCTTTCTTT.

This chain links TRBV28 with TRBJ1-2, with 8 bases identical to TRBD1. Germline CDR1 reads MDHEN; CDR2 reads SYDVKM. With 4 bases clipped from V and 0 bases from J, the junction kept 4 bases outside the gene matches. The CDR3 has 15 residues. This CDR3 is CASSYQGAANYGYTF. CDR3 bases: TGTGCCAGCAGTTACCAGGGGGCCGCTAACTATGGCTACACCTTC.

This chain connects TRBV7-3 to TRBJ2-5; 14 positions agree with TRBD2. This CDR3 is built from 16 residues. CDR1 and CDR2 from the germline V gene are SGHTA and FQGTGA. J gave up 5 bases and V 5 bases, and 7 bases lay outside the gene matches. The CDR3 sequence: CASSPGTSGSGETQYF. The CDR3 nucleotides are TGTGCCAGCAGCCCCGGGACTAGCGGGAGTGGTGAGACCCAGTACTTC.

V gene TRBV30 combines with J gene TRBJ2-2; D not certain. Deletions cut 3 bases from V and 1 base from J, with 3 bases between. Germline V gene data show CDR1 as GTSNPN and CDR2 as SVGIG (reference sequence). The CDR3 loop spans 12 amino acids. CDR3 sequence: CAWSGNTGELFF. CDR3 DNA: TGTGCCTGGAGCGGGAACACCGGGGAGCTGTTTTTT.

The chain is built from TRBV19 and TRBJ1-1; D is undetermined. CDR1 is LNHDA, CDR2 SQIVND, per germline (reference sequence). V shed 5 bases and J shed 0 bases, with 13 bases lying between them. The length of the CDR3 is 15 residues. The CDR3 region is CASSLHQAMNTEAFF. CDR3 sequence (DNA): TGTGCCAGTAGTTTGCACCAGGCAATGAACACTGAAGCTTTCTTT.

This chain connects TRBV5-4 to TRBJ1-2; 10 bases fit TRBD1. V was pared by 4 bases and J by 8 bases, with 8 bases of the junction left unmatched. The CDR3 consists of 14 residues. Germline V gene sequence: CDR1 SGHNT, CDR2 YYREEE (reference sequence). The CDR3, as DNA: TGTGCCAGCAGCCAAGACAGGGGGCAAAAAGGCTACACCTTC. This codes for CASSQDRGQKGYTF.

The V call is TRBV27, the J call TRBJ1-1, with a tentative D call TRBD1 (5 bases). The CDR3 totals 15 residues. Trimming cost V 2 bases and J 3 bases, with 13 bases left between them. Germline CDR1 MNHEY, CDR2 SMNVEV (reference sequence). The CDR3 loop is CASSLITGRDTEAFF. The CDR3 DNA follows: TGTGCCAGCAGTTTAATCACGGGGCGAGACACTGAAGCTTTCTTT.

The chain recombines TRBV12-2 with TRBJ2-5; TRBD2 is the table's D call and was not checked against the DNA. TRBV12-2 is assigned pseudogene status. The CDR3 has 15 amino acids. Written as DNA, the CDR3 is TGTGCCAGCAGTTTCGGACTAGCGGGACATGAGACCCAGTACTTC. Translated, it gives CASSFGLAGHETQYF.

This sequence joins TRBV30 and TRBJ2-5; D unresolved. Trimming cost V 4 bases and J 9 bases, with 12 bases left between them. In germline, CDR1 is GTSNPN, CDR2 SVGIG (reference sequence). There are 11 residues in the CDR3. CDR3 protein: CAWTRPKAQYF. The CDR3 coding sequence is TGTGCCTGGACCAGGCCGAAGGCCCAGTACTTC.

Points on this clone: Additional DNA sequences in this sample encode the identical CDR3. The CDR3 loop reads CASSLAGGTDTQYF. In DNA form, the CDR3 reads TGTGCCAGCAGCTTAGCGGGAGGAACAGATACGCAGTATTTT. The rearrangement uses TRBV7-3 and TRBJ2-3, with TRBD2 matching 8 bases. Trimming cost V 2 bases and J 3 bases; bases outside gene matches: 1. This CDR3 spans 14 amino acids. Germline V gene lookup returns CDR1 SGHTA and CDR2 FQGTGA. The full variable domain, its missing parts supplied by reference TRBV7-3 and TRBJ2-3, is GAGVSQTPSNKVTEKGKYVELRCDPISGHTALYWYRQSLGQGPEFLIYFQGTGAADDSGLPNDRFFAVRPEGSVSTLKIQRTERGDSAVYLCASSLAGGTDTQYFGPGTRLTVL.

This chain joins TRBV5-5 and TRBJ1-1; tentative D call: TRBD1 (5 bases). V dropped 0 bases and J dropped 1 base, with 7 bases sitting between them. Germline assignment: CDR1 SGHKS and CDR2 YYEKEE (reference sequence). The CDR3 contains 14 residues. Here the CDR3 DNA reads TGTGCCAGCAGCTTGGGCAGGGCGAACACTGAAGCTTTCTTT. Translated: CASSLGRANTEAFF.

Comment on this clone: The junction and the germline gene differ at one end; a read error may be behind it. The CDR3 DNA sequence: TGCGCCGGCAGCCAAGGGGTGCTTGACGAGCAGTACTTC. This gives the protein CAGSQGVLDEQYF. The chain carries TRBV5-1 and TRBJ2-7; D perhaps matches TRBD1 (5 bases). The germline V gene has CDR1 SGHRS and CDR2 YFSETQ. The CDR3 has 13 amino acids.

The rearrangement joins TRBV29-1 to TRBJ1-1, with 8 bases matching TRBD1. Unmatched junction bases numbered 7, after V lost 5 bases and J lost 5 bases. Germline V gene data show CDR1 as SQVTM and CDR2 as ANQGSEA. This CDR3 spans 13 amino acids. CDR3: CSVLGQGLTEAFF. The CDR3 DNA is TGCAGCGTTTTAGGACAGGGTTTAACTGAAGCTTTCTTT.

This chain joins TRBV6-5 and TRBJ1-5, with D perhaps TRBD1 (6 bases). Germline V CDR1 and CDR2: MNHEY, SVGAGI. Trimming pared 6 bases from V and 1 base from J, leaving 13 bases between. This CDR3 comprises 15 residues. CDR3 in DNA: TGTGCCAGCAGATACGACAGGTGGAGCAATCAGCCCCAGCATTTT. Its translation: CASRYDRWSNQPQHF.

CDR3 region: CASSLDSYGYTF. For the CDR3, the DNA is TGTGCCAGCAGCCTCGACAGCTATGGCTACACCTTC. The chain has TRBV14 and TRBJ1-2, with D possibly matching TRBD1 (5 bases). Trimming took off 4 bases at V and 4 bases at J, with 7 bases between the two ends. The germline CDR1 and CDR2 sequences are SGHDN and FVKESK. The CDR3 runs 12 residues.

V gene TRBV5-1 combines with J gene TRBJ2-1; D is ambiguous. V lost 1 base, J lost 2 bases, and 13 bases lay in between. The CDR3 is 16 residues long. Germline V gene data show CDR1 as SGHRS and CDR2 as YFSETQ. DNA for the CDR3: TGCGCCAGCAGCTTGCAAGGTGTCCCTACCTACAATGAGCAGTTCTTC. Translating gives CASSLQGVPTYNEQFF.

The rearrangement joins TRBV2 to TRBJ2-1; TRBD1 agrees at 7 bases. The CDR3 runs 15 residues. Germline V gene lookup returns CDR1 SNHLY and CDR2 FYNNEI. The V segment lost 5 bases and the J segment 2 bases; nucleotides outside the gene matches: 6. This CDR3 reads CASSYDRATYNEQFF. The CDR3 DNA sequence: TGTGCCAGCAGTTACGACAGGGCGACCTACAATGAGCAGTTCTTC.

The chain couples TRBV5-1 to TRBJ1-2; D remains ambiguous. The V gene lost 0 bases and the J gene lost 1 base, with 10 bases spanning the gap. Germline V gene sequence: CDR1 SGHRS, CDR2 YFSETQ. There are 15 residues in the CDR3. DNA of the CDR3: TGCGCCAGCAGCTTGGAGGCAGCTAATAACTATGGCTACACCTTC. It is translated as CASSLEAANNYGYTF.

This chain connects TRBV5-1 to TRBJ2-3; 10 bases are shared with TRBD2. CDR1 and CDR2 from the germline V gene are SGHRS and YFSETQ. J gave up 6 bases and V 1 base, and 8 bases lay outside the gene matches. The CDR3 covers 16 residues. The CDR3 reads CASSLSTSGIGDTQYF. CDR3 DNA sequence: TGCGCCAGCAGCTTGTCAACTAGCGGGATTGGTGATACGCAGTATTTT.

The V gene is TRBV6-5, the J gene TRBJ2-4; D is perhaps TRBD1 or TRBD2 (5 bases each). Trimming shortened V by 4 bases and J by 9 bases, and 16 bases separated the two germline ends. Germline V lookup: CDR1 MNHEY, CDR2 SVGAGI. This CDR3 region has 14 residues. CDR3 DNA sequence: TGTGCCAGCAGTTCCGCCCCAGGGAGCGGCATTCAGTACTTC. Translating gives CASSSAPGSGIQYF.

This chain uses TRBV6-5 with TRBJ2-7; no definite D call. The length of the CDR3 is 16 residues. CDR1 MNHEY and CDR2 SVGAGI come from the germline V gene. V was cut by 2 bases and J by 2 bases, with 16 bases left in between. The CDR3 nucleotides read TGTGCCAGCAGTTACACCAGCACGGACGGACCCTACGAGCAGTACTTC. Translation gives CASSYTSTDGPYEQYF.

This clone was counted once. The CDR3 here is CASSYGERTDTQYF. The CDR3 coding sequence is TGTGCCAGCAGTTACGGAGAACGCACAGATACGCAGTATTTT. The rearrangement uses TRBV6-6 and TRBJ2-3, with unresolved D. This CDR3 is built from 14 residues. Trimming took 2 bases from V and 1 from J, leaving 7 bases between them. CDR1 is MNHNY and CDR2 is SVGAGI in the germline V gene (reference sequence).